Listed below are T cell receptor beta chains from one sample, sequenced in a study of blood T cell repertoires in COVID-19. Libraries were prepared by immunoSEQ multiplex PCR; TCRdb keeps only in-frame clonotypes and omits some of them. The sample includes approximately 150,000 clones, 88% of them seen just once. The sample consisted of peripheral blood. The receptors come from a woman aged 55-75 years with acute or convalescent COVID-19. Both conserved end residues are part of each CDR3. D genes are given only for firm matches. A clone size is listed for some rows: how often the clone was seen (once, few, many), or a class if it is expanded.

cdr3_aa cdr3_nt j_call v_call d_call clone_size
CASSIYRGSGYTF TGTGCCAGTAGTATATACAGGGGGAGCGGCTACACCTTC TRBJ1-2 TRBV19 TRBD1 -
CATTPTTGELEKLFF TGTGCCACCACCCCAACGACAGGGGAGTTGGAAAAACTGTTTTTT TRBJ1-4 TRBV15 TRBD1 -
CASSSQYIKQETQYF TGTGCCAGCAGCTCCCAATACATAAAACAAGAGACCCAGTACTTC TRBJ2-5 TRBV11-2 - -
CASSSPRGGIYEQYF TGTGCCAGCAGTTCACCACGCGGGGGCATCTACGAGCAGTACTTC TRBJ2-7 TRBV28 - few
CASSPRRTLNTGELFF TGTGCCAGCAGCCCAAGGCGGACACTTAACACCGGGGAGCTGTTTTTT TRBJ2-2 TRBV11-3 - -
CASSEVGHLYNSPLHF TGTGCCAGCAGTGAAGTGGGACACCTCTATAATTCACCCCTCCACTTT TRBJ1-6 TRBV6-1 - -
CASSLTRDRVEAFF TGTGCCAGCAGCTTGACCCGGGACAGGGTTGAAGCTTTCTTT TRBJ1-1 TRBV7-2 TRBD1 -
CASSLGQDNEQFF TGTGCCAGCTCACTGGGGCAGGACAATGAGCAGTTCTTC TRBJ2-1 TRBV18 - -
CASSTGLATDTQYF TGTGCCAGCAGCACTGGACTAGCCACAGATACGCAGTATTTT TRBJ2-3 TRBV11-1 TRBD2 -
CASSSGQGGGYTF TGTGCCAGCAGTTCGGGACAGGGAGGTGGCTACACCTTC TRBJ1-2 TRBV12-3/TRBV12-4 TRBD1 -
CASGRSPWRGMNTEAFF TGTGCCAGCGGACGATCCCCGTGGCGGGGGATGAACACTGAAGCTTTCTTT TRBJ1-1 TRBV6-6 - -
CASSLGGAGLYGYTF TGTGCCAGCAGTTTAGGGGGGGCAGGGTTGTATGGCTACACCTTC TRBJ1-2 TRBV28 - -
CASSARRGDNYGYTF TGTGCCAGCAGTGCTCGACGGGGAGATAACTATGGCTACACCTTC TRBJ1-2 TRBV6-4 - -
CATSDSFRTEAFF TGTGCCACCAGTGATTCCTTCAGAACTGAAGCTTTCTTT TRBJ1-1 TRBV24-1 - -
CASSWRTGYTDTQYF TGTGCCAGCAGTTGGAGGACAGGTTACACAGATACGCAGTATTTT TRBJ2-3 TRBV27 TRBD1 -
CASSLSTGGAGNSPLHF TGTGCCAGCAGCTTGAGTACAGGGGGCGCTGGGAATTCACCCCTCCACTTT TRBJ1-6 TRBV7-6 TRBD1 -
CASSLSNQGYEQYF TGTGCCAGCAGTTTATCCAACCAGGGTTACGAGCAGTACTTC TRBJ2-7 TRBV27 - -
CASSGSGVSEKLFF TGTGCCAGCAGCGGGTCAGGGGTGAGCGAAAAACTGTTTTTT TRBJ1-4 TRBV7-2 - -
CASSIGTGGVRNTEAFF TGTGCCAGTAGTATCGGGACAGGGGGTGTTCGGAACACTGAAGCTTTCTTT TRBJ1-1 TRBV19 TRBD1 -
CASSYSTARALDTQYF TGTGCCAGCAGTTACTCAACAGCACGAGCACTAGATACGCAGTATTTT TRBJ2-3 TRBV6-5 - once
CASSLAETSASEAFF TGCGCCAGCAGCTTGGCCGAGACAAGTGCCTCTGAAGCTTTCTTT TRBJ1-1 TRBV5-1 - -
CATGTRDRGSYEQYF TGTGCCACCGGGACCCGGGACAGGGGTTCCTACGAGCAGTACTTC TRBJ2-7 TRBV24-1 TRBD1 -
CASSTATALFEAFF TGTGCCAGCAGTACTGCTACAGCCCTCTTTGAAGCTTTCTTT TRBJ1-1 TRBV28 - -
CASSFQLTGTEAFF TGTGCCAGCAGTTTTCAATTAACGGGCACTGAAGCTTTCTTT TRBJ1-1 TRBV6-2/TRBV6-3 - once
CSVRLAGVGEQFF TGCAGCGTTCGGCTAGCGGGGGTTGGAGAGCAGTTCTTC TRBJ2-1 TRBV29-1 TRBD2 -
CASTRTGTGELFF TGTGCCAGCACCCGGACAGGCACCGGGGAGCTGTTTTTT TRBJ2-2 TRBV12-3/TRBV12-4 TRBD1 -
CASSQVGGYGYTF TGTGCCAGCAGCCAAGTAGGAGGGTATGGCTACACCTTC TRBJ1-2 TRBV3-1/TRBV3-2 - -
CASRLQGAGEKLFF TGTGCCAGCAGGCTACAGGGGGCGGGGGAAAAACTGTTTTTT TRBJ1-4 TRBV28 TRBD1 -
CASSEQKNTEAFF TGTGCCAGCAGCGAACAAAAGAACACTGAAGCTTTCTTT TRBJ1-1 TRBV7-3 - -
CASSQDPGSNYGYTF TGTGCCAGCAGCCAAGATCCGGGATCTAACTATGGCTACACCTTC TRBJ1-2 TRBV4-2 - -
CASSYTATGFNQPQHF TGTGCCAGCAGTTACACCGCGACAGGGTTCAATCAGCCCCAGCATTTT TRBJ1-5 TRBV6-5 TRBD1 -
CASSPNGALNYGYTF TGTGCCAGCAGCCCGAACGGAGCTTTGAACTATGGCTACACCTTC TRBJ1-2 TRBV5-5 - -
CASSPQGGGTQYF TGTGCCAGCAGTCCCCAGGGCGGGGGGACCCAGTACTTC TRBJ2-5 TRBV5-6 TRBD2 once
CSVGEGGQETQYF TGCAGCGTTGGTGAGGGGGGGCAAGAGACCCAGTACTTC TRBJ2-5 TRBV29-1 - -
CASSSAVEAFF TGTGCCAGCAGCTCGGCGGTTGAAGCTTTCTTT TRBJ1-1 TRBV11-2 - once
CATEDRWGKQYF TGTGCCACCGAGGACAGGTGGGGAAAGCAGTACTTC TRBJ2-7 TRBV11-1 TRBD1 once
CASSSHPPGVGSMNTEAFF TGTGCCAGCAGTTCCCACCCACCCGGTGTAGGGAGCATGAACACTGAAGCTTTCTTT TRBJ1-1 TRBV6-2/TRBV6-3 - -
CASTQGGDLTF TGTGCCAGTACCCAAGGCGGTGACTTGACCTTC TRBJ1-2 TRBV19 - -
CASSAGTGGAVYPEAFF TGTGCCAGCAGCGCCGGGACAGGGGGCGCGGTGTACCCTGAAGCTTTCTTT TRBJ1-1 TRBV5-6 TRBD1 -
CASSQPSGTEATEAFF TGTGCCAGCAGCCAACCCTCCGGGACAGAGGCAACTGAAGCTTTCTTT TRBJ1-1 TRBV28 TRBD1 few
CASSLAPTDISTDTQYF TGTGCCAGCAGCTTAGCCCCGACAGATATTAGCACAGATACGCAGTATTTT TRBJ2-3 TRBV7-2 - -
CASSFDRGVEAFF TGTGCCAGCAGCTTCGACAGGGGAGTTGAAGCTTTCTTT TRBJ1-1 TRBV11-2 TRBD1 -